The 11 T cell receptor beta chains presented below share a single source sample, sequenced in a study of Ad26.COV2.S vaccination and SARS-CoV-2 variants. Treatment indicated: over 15 received Ad26.COV2.S at low or high dose, single or two shots; several received placebo; per-sample allocation not given. Specimen acquisition occurred on day 63 following the initial vaccine or placebo injection. Clones were read by immunoSEQ multiplex PCR, and TCRdb kept only the in-frame ones, dropping some. The sample holds over 300,000 clones, 83% seen once. The material sequenced was peripheral blood, taken in a trial of Ad26.COV2.S vaccine versus placebo. The receptors were gathered from a person between 18 and 59 years old who received the Ad26.COV2.S COVID-19 vaccine or a placebo.

This chain uses TRBV6-5 with TRBJ1-2; a possible D gene is TRBD1 (6 bases). With 5 bases removed from V and 3 bases from J, the gap between germline ends came to 7 bases. Germline V gene data show CDR1 as MNHEY and CDR2 as SVGAGI. This CDR3 spans 12 amino acids. This chain's CDR3 is CASSQGYYGYTF. The CDR3 DNA is TGTGCCAGCAGTCAGGGGTACTATGGCTACACCTTC.

The chain has TRBV5-1 and TRBJ2-3; 7 positions match TRBD1. CDR1 and CDR2 from the germline V gene are SGHRS and YFSETQ. The V segment lost 1 base and the J segment 4 bases; nucleotides outside the gene matches: 6. The CDR3 spans 15 residues. The CDR3, as DNA: TGCGCCAGCAGCTTGTTGGGGCAGGGGGCAGATACGCAGTATTTT. This sequence encodes CASSLLGQGADTQYF.

This sequence joins TRBV3-1 (or the pseudogene TRBV3-2) and TRBJ2-5, with D possibly being TRBD1 or TRBD2 (6 bases each). Germline V gene data show CDR1 as LGHDT and CDR2 as YNNKEL (reference sequence). Trimming shortened V by 2 bases and J by 4 bases, and 14 bases separated the two germline ends. The CDR3 contains 15 residues. CDR3 protein: CASSQIWGAGETQYF. CDR3 bases: TGTGCCAGCAGCCAAATTTGGGGGGCAGGAGAGACCCAGTACTTC.

Comment on this clone: The junction does not match germline at one end; this may be a read error. The rearrangement uses TRBV3-1 (or the pseudogene TRBV3-2) and TRBJ2-5; D call uncertain. Germline CDR1 is LGHDT and CDR2 is YNNKEL (reference sequence). This CDR3 has 16 residues. The CDR3, as DNA: TGTGCCAGCAGTCAAGGTTCTGCCGGGCTAATTCGGACCCAGTACTTC. This translates into CASSQGSAGLIRTQYF.

This clone was found once. The chain uses TRBV18 and TRBJ1-1; weak D call: TRBD1 (6 bases). Germline-derived CDR1 and CDR2 are KGHSH and LQKENI. This CDR3 spans 13 amino acids. The ends were cut back, 1 base at V and 10 bases at J, with 13 bases in the middle. For the CDR3, the DNA is TGTGCCAGCTCACCACGTTCGGGGGCTGCAGCTTTCTTT. Translated: CASSPRSGAAAFF.

The CDR3 here is CASSLAGCGTGGCPLHF. CDR3 nucleotide sequence: TGTGCCAGCAGCTTGGCCGGGTGCGGGACAGGGGGCTGCCCCCTCCACTTT. The chain recombines TRBV5-4 with TRBJ1-6; 12 positions agree with TRBD1. V dropped 0 bases and J dropped 13; count of bases not matched to a gene: 11. From germline, CDR1 is SGHNT and CDR2 YYREEE (reference sequence). CDR3 length: 17 amino acids.

The table lists this clone with a few counts. This chain connects TRBV18 to TRBJ1-3; D is possibly TRBD1 (5 bases). The germline V and J ends were trimmed by 3 bases and 0 bases, with 12 bases remaining between them. Germline CDR1 KGHSH, CDR2 LQKENI. CDR3 length: 16 residues. The CDR3 region is CASSPSTGSSGNTIYF. CDR3 DNA: TGTGCCAGCTCACCCTCAACAGGCTCCTCTGGAAACACCATATATTTT.

The rearrangement joins TRBV6-2 or TRBV6-3 to TRBJ1-4; a weak D match, TRBD1 (5 bases). Per germline, CDR1 MNHEY and CDR2 SVGEGT. This CDR3 is 14 amino acids long. The V end was cut by 2 bases, the J end by 10 bases, with 14 bases between. This CDR3 is CASSYDDSQRKLFF. The DNA of the CDR3 is TGTGCCAGCAGTTACGACGACAGTCAACGAAAACTGTTTTTT.

The genes are TRBV4-2 and TRBJ2-7; D unclear. Looked up from germline, CDR1 is LGHNA and CDR2 is YNFKEQ. The V gene lost 0 bases and the J gene lost 3 bases, with 12 bases spanning the gap. The CDR3 is made up of 15 amino acids. CDR3 coding DNA: TGTGCCAGCAGCCAAGATACGCGGTGGAACTACGAGCAGTACTTC. This translates into CASSQDTRWNYEQYF.

A few counts support this clone. This chain links TRBV27 with TRBJ1-5, with a tentative D call TRBD1 (5 bases). Trimming took off 5 bases at V and 0 bases at J, with 11 bases between the two ends. The CDR3 extends over 15 amino acids. CDR1 is MNHEY and CDR2 is SMNVEV in the germline V gene (reference sequence). This CDR3 is CASSPATDSNQPQHF. As DNA, the CDR3 is TGTGCCAGCAGTCCGGCGACAGATAGCAATCAGCCCCAGCATTTT.

In its sample, this clone was seen a few times. The genes are TRBV5-1 and TRBJ1-3; D gene unclear. CDR3 size: 15 residues. The V gene's germline CDR1 is SGHRS and CDR2 YFSETQ. V was trimmed by 0 bases and J by 0 bases, leaving 7 bases between them. The CDR3 DNA reads as TGCGCCAGCAGCTTGGTACCAGGCTCTGGAAACACCATATATTTT. Protein product: CASSLVPGSGNTIYF.